This record concerns one T cell receptor beta chain sequence. The data originate from a study of blood T cell repertoires in COVID-19. Study context: Specimens from acute and convalescent COVID-19 originated in the United States, Italy and Spain. Nucleic acid was either cDNA or gDNA, and it came from T cells, B-cell-depleted T cells, or PBMCs.

In the authors' workflow: Quantification of nucleated cells was approximated via reference gene primer amplification. TCRdb keeps only in-frame clones here, not all; method: immunoSEQ multiplex PCR. The V and J calls and clone size come from that table; D and trimming were worked out from the DNA. The sample holds tens of thousands of clones; around 88% are singletons and the top ten take roughly 24%. The germline gives CDR1 SGHTA, CDR2 FQGNSA. CDR3 length: 15 amino acids. The germline V and J ends were trimmed by 2 bases and 8 bases, with 13 bases remaining between them. This TCR derives from a human donor with active COVID-19. The donor label of this sample is uncertain. This chain uses TRBV7-2 with TRBJ1-6; D gene ambiguous. Sequenced material: peripheral blood. CDR3 amino acids: CASSLSSQIYSPLHF. The CDR3 nucleotides read TGTGCCAGCAGCTTAAGTAGTCAAATATATTCACCCCTCCACTTT.